This T cell receptor (beta chain) appears in the sequencing data of a study of human T cells and chemical hapten exposure. The wider study: Minor volume differences among pooled libraries chiefly drove per-sample TCR yield variation.

Each cDNA molecule in the library carried unique molecular identifiers. TCRdb passed the RACE reads through MiXCR, listing each CDR3 protein once. The repertoire holds 100,000 to 150,000 distinct CDR3 sequences, with approximately 9.5% as singletons. Germline lookup yields CDR1 SEHNR and CDR2 FQNEAQ (reference sequence). The CDR3 sequence is 17 residues long. The germline V and J ends were trimmed by 5 bases and 0 bases, with 14 bases remaining between them. Time point noted: healthy volunteer bleed at 2 weeks. Before extraction, the whole blood was not fractionated, and total RNA was taken from it. This rearrangement joins TRBV7-9 to TRBJ2-6; D not resolved. The clonotype originates from a male donor in good health. Some clones in this sample may be carry-over from other donors' samples. Sequenced sample: whole blood. The CDR3 here is CASSNPRHVSGANVLTF. The CDR3 nucleotides read TGTGCCAGCAGCAACCCTCGACATGTCTCTGGGGCCAACGTCCTGACTTTC. The full variable domain, with the rest looked up from reference TRBV7-9 and TRBJ2-6, is DTGVSQNPRHKITKRGQNVTFRCDPISEHNRLYWYRQTLGQGPEFLTYFQNEAQLEKSRLLSDRFSAERPKGSFSTLEIQRTEQGDSAMYLCASSNPRHVSGANVLTFGAGSRLTVL.